This is a list of T cell receptor beta chains from one sample in a study of T-cell memory formation after mild COVID-19. TCRdb re-called the 5' RACE reads with MiXCR, one entry per CDR3 protein. The sample contains under 300,000 distinct CDR3 sequences, about a sixth of which appear only once. What was sequenced was PBMCs or a T cell subset sorted from them (not recorded which). These receptors were taken from a young man who had mild COVID-19 (a few samples of this study predate the infection). Cell type and time point are not known. The CDR3 runs from the conserved cysteine through the conserved F or W. The D gene is left open where the match is weak. Clone size is not always given. Where it is, it says once, few, many or a class for expanded clones.

-	TRBV12-3/TRBV12-4	-	TRBJ1-1	CASSLHKRRNTEAFF	TGTGCCAGCAGTCTTCACAAACGGAGAAACACTGAAGCTTTCTTT
-	TRBV11-2	few	TRBJ1-1	CASSTQEGGEAFF	TGTGCCAGCAGCACCCAGGAGGGGGGTGAAGCTTTCTTT
TRBD1	TRBV4-1	-	TRBJ2-1	CASSPRTGGMNEQFF	TGCGCCAGCAGCCCCAGGACAGGGGGGATGAATGAGCAGTTCTTC
-	TRBV12-3/TRBV12-4	-	TRBJ1-1	CASSLTATTSEAFF	TGTGCCAGCAGTTTAACAGCGACAACCTCCGAAGCTTTCTTT
-	TRBV20-1	many	TRBJ2-7	CSANVPSGGKAQYF	TGCAGTGCTAATGTCCCGTCGGGCGGAAAGGCGCAGTACTTC
-	TRBV10-3	many	TRBJ1-1	CAISELDSTEAFF	TGTGCCATCAGTGAGTTGGACAGTACTGAAGCTTTCTTT
-	TRBV7-6	few	TRBJ2-1	CASTPDYSYNEQFF	TGTGCCAGCACACCGGACTATTCTTACAATGAGCAGTTCTTC
TRBD1	TRBV6-5	-	TRBJ1-2	CASRAPGQGASGYTF	TGTGCCAGCAGAGCCCCGGGACAGGGGGCGTCCGGCTACACCTTC
TRBD1	TRBV29-1	few	TRBJ1-1	CSAPPGQGNTEAFF	TGCAGCGCACCCCCGGGACAGGGGAACACTGAAGCTTTCTTT
-	TRBV18	many	TRBJ2-3	CASSPPSTGADTQYF	TGTGCCAGCTCACCACCGTCCACCGGGGCAGATACGCAGTATTTT
-	TRBV29-1	-	TRBJ2-1	CSVEAPPPEQFF	TGCAGCGTTGAAGCGCCCCCCCCTGAGCAGTTCTTC
TRBD2	TRBV29-1	few	TRBJ2-1	CSVEGLADYNEQFF	TGCAGCGTTGAGGGACTAGCGGACTACAATGAGCAGTTCTTC
-	TRBV6-5	few	TRBJ2-3	CASSPSRTPPRGTQYF	TGTGCCAGCAGCCCCAGCAGGACACCCCCCCGGGGGACGCAGTATTTT
-	TRBV7-8	-	TRBJ1-5	CASSLYGGGQPQHF	TGTGCCAGCAGCTTATACGGGGGAGGTCAGCCCCAGCATTTT
TRBD2	TRBV6-1	-	TRBJ2-3	CASRVFLAGGADTQYF	TGTGCCAGCAGGGTATTCCTAGCGGGGGGCGCAGATACGCAGTATTTT
TRBD1	TRBV7-3	-	TRBJ1-2	CASSPAHRGNGYTF	TGTGCCAGCAGCCCGGCCCACAGGGGCAATGGCTACACCTTC
-	TRBV20-1	few	TRBJ1-1	CSATPRGRAEAFF	TGCAGTGCTACCCCTAGGGGACGAGCTGAAGCTTTCTTT
-	TRBV10-3	-	TRBJ2-3	CAISGQRFTDTQYF	TGTGCCATCAGTGGGCAGCGGTTCACAGATACGCAGTATTTT
-	TRBV6-5	-	TRBJ1-4	CASSYSGGANEKLFF	TGTGCCAGCAGTTACTCGGGGGGGGCTAATGAAAAACTGTTTTTT
TRBD2	TRBV12-3/TRBV12-4	many	TRBJ2-1	CASSLTGGKHNEQFF	TGTGCCAGCAGTTTAACGGGGGGTAAACACAATGAGCAGTTCTTC
-	TRBV20-1	few	TRBJ2-3	CSAKHTHSSTDTQYF	TGCAGTGCCAAGCATACCCACTCTAGCACAGATACGCAGTATTTT
-	TRBV9	-	TRBJ2-2	CASSVHVWNTGELFF	TGTGCCAGCAGCGTACATGTGTGGAACACCGGGGAGCTGTTTTTT
-	TRBV4-3	-	TRBJ1-4	CASSQDAPPGYEKLFF	TGCGCCAGCAGCCAAGATGCCCCCCCAGGTTATGAAAAACTGTTTTTT
-	TRBV24-1	-	TRBJ2-2	CATRGHTGELFF	TGTGCCACCAGGGGCCACACCGGGGAGCTGTTTTTT
TRBD1	TRBV5-1	few	TRBJ1-2	CASSLRQGFSPNYGYTF	TGCGCCAGCAGCCTACGACAGGGTTTTTCTCCTAACTATGGCTACACCTTC
-	TRBV7-6	many	TRBJ2-5	CASSAVRGHQETQYF	TGTGCCAGCAGCGCCGTGAGGGGACACCAAGAGACCCAGTACTTC
-	TRBV5-5	-	TRBJ2-3	CASSLDWADTQYF	TGTGCCAGCAGCTTGGACTGGGCAGATACGCAGTATTTT
-	TRBV27	-	TRBJ2-5	CASTPTGMGTQYF	TGTGCCAGCACTCCGACTGGGATGGGGACCCAGTACTTC
-	TRBV15	-	TRBJ2-3	CATSSPEKDTQYF	TGTGCCACCAGCAGCCCGGAAAAAGATACGCAGTATTTT
-	TRBV10-3	-	TRBJ2-7	CAISEADEQYF	TGTGCCATCAGTGAGGCAGACGAGCAGTACTTC
-	TRBV12-3/TRBV12-4	few	TRBJ2-5	CASRKGLETQYF	TGTGCCAGCCGAAAGGGGTTGGAGACCCAGTACTTC
-	TRBV5-1	few	TRBJ1-1	CASSLDSSTYTEAFF	TGCGCCAGCAGCTTGGATTCCTCTACTTACACTGAAGCTTTCTTT
-	TRBV20-1	few	TRBJ1-5	CSAQARADNQPQHF	TGCAGTGCCCAAGCCCGGGCAGATAATCAGCCCCAGCATTTT
TRBD1	TRBV5-1	few	TRBJ2-7	CASSMGTGAYEQYF	TGCGCCAGCAGCATGGGGACAGGGGCCTACGAGCAGTACTTC
TRBD1	TRBV5-5	-	TRBJ2-1	CASSWIGQGVNNEQFF	TGTGCCAGCAGCTGGATAGGACAGGGGGTCAACAATGAGCAGTTCTTC
-	TRBV10-3	-	TRBJ2-2	CAISPATSTGELFF	TGTGCCATCAGCCCGGCAACTAGCACCGGGGAGCTGTTTTTT
TRBD1	TRBV29-1	-	TRBJ1-2	CSLRQGDYGYTF	TGCAGCCTTCGACAGGGTGACTATGGCTACACCTTC
TRBD1	TRBV7-3	-	TRBJ2-2	CASSTGQGWTGELFF	TGTGCCAGCAGCACCGGACAGGGTTGGACCGGGGAGCTGTTTTTT
TRBD2	TRBV7-3	few	TRBJ2-1	CASSLGLAGEQFF	TGTGCCAGCAGCTTGGGACTAGCTGGGGAGCAGTTCTTC
-	TRBV6-2/TRBV6-3	few	TRBJ1-6	CASRKDVFISPLHF	TGTGCCAGCAGGAAGGACGTCTTTATTTCACCCCTCCACTTT
-	TRBV12-3/TRBV12-4	-	TRBJ1-1	CASSAGTRNTEAFF	TGTGCCAGCAGCGCCGGGACAAGAAACACTGAAGCTTTCTTT
-	TRBV5-4	-	TRBJ2-2	CASSLEGQLFF	TGTGCCAGCAGCTTGGAAGGCCAGCTGTTTTTT
-	TRBV7-3	once	TRBJ1-2	CASSSSGSGAGYTF	TGTGCCAGCAGCTCCTCCGGTTCAGGGGCTGGCTACACCTTC
TRBD2	TRBV4-1	few	TRBJ2-3	CASSPLGSGGSTDTQYF	TGCGCCAGCAGCCCCCTTGGGAGCGGGGGGAGCACAGATACGCAGTATTTT
-	TRBV5-1	-	TRBJ1-2	CASSLDTEFYGYTF	TGCGCCAGCAGCTTGGACACAGAATTCTATGGCTACACCTTC